The T cell receptor (beta chain) under discussion was sequenced for a study of blood T cell repertoires in COVID-19. Study details: Specimens from acute and convalescent COVID-19 originated in the United States, Italy and Spain. In each case, the material was cDNA or gDNA derived from T cells, B-cell-depleted T cells, or PBMCs.

In the original workflow: Nucleated cell counts were estimated from reference gene primer amplification. TCRdb's table, derived via immunoSEQ multiplex PCR, lists solely in-frame clones and lacks some. V and J calls and clone size are those listed in that table; D and trimming were worked out from the DNA. The profile covers approximately 190,000 clones, with roughly nine tenths appearing a single time and 2% to 2.5% taken by the ten largest. This CDR3 is built from 13 residues. Trimming removed 6 bases at V and 7 bases at J, with 12 bases between. The germline gives CDR1 KGHSH, CDR2 LQKENI. Material for sequencing was peripheral blood. The rearrangement links TRBV18 to TRBJ2-2; D is possibly TRBD1 (6 bases). The sequence was obtained from a man between 65 and 85 years old with active or convalescent COVID-19. The CDR3, as DNA: TGTGCCAGCTCTGAGGACAGCAACGGGGAGCTGTTTTTT. Amino acids: CASSEDSNGELFF.